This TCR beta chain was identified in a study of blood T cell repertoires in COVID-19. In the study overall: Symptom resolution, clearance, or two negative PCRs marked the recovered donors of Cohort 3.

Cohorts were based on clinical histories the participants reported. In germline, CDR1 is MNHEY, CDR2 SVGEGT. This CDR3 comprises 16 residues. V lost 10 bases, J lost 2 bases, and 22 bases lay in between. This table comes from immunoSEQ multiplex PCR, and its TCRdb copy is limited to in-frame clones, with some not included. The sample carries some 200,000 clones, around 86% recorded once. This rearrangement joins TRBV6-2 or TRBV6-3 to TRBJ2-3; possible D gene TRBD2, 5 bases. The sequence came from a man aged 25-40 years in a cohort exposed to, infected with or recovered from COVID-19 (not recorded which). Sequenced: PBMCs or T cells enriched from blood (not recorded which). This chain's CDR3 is CATNPGWGDPTDTQYF. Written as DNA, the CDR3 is TGTGCCACCAACCCCGGGTGGGGAGACCCCACAGATACGCAGTATTTT.